The 17 T cell receptor beta chains below were found in one sample sequenced in a study of T cells after yellow fever vaccination. One entry per CDR3 protein, called by TCRdb with MiXCR from the 5' RACE reads. The repertoire holds under 700,000 distinct CDR3 sequences, less than 20% seen once, with roughly 17% in the top ten. The source material was PBMCs, sampled 5 to 6 days after the first yellow fever vaccination. The source of these receptors is a man between 18 and 29 years old who received the YFV17D yellow fever vaccine.

This clonotype has just a few counts. CDR3 nucleotide sequence: TGTGCCAGCAGCTTGTTCGCCAGGGGCGGGAACACTGAAGCTTTCTTT. This sequence encodes CASSLFARGGNTEAFF. The V and J genes are TRBV5-6 and TRBJ1-1; maybe TRBD1 (6 bases). The length of the CDR3 is 16 residues. The V gene lost 1 base and the J gene lost 1 base, with 14 bases spanning the gap. Germline V CDR1 and CDR2: SGHDT, YYEEEE.

This clonotype was recorded a few times. The chain joins TRBV12-3 or TRBV12-4 to TRBJ1-1; D might be TRBD1 (6 bases). This CDR3 contains 17 residues. Trimming left V 6 bases short and J 4 bases short, with 24 bases between. DNA for the CDR3: TGTGCCAGCAGCGGGAACCCCGGGACATTAAGGGGCACTGAAGCTTTCTTT. This encodes CASSGNPGTLRGTEAFF.

The chain uses TRBV7-3 and TRBJ2-3, with no clear D. Germline CDR1 reads SGHTA; CDR2 reads FQGTGA. The germline V and J ends were trimmed by 1 base and 0 bases, with 17 bases remaining between them. CDR3 length: 18 amino acids. In DNA, the CDR3 is TGTGCCAGCAGCTTAAGGCGTGAGTACGCCGAGAGCACAGATACGCAGTATTTT. Encoded protein: CASSLRREYAESTDTQYF.

The table lists this clonotype with a few counts. The CDR3 is CASSLAGGTDTEAFF. The CDR3 nucleotides are TGTGCCAGCAGCTTAGCTGGGGGGACGGACACTGAAGCTTTCTTT. The chain carries TRBV7-9 and TRBJ1-1; maybe TRBD1 (5 bases). The V end lost 0 bases, the J end lost 3 bases, and 11 bases lay between the germline ends. Germline V CDR1 and CDR2: SEHNR, FQNEAQ (reference sequence). This CDR3 comprises 15 residues.

The sample holds a few counts of this clonotype. This rearrangement joins TRBV27 to TRBJ2-3; no reliable D call. The germline V gene has CDR1 MNHEY and CDR2 SMNVEV (reference sequence). There are 13 residues in the CDR3. V was clipped by 3 bases and J by 0 bases, with 4 bases between them. The CDR3 nucleotides are TGTGCCAGCAGTTTTTTTAGCACAGATACGCAGTATTTT. Protein: CASSFFSTDTQYF.

V is TRBV14 and J is TRBJ1-1; 8 bases are a match to TRBD1. The CDR3 spans 16 residues. V shed 3 bases, J shed 4 bases, and the junction held 10 bases outside the gene matches. From germline, CDR1 is SGHDN and CDR2 FVKESK. The DNA for the CDR3 is TGTGCCAGCAGCCACAAAGTCGACAGGGGTTTCACTGAAGCTTTCTTT. Its translation: CASSHKVDRGFTEAFF.

The chain employs TRBV18 and TRBJ2-7, with 7 nucleotides matching TRBD2. In germline, CDR1 is KGHSH, CDR2 LQKENI. The V gene end was trimmed by 0 bases and the J gene end by 2 bases; junction bases not matched to a gene: 4. The CDR3 is made up of 15 amino acids. The CDR3 is CASSPPFAGAYEQYV. For the CDR3, the DNA is TGTGCCAGCTCACCACCGTTTGCGGGGGCCTACGAGCAGTACGTC.

The V call is TRBV3-1, the J call TRBJ2-4; D remains ambiguous. There are 19 residues in the CDR3. Germline assignment: CDR1 LGHDT and CDR2 YNNKEL (reference sequence). Trimming took off 0 bases at V and 1 base at J, with 19 bases between the two ends. CDR3 amino acids: CASSQDRSQLLAAKNIQYF. The CDR3 coding sequence is TGTGCCAGCAGCCAAGATCGGAGTCAACTCCTCGCGGCCAAAAACATTCAGTACTTC.

The chain recombines TRBV2 with TRBJ2-5; D gene unclear. This CDR3 has 14 amino acids. With 1 base removed from V and 4 bases from J, the gap between germline ends came to 10 bases. Germline CDR1 SNHLY, CDR2 FYNNEI. For the CDR3, the DNA is TGTGCCAGCAGTGAAGGGACCCCAGGAGAGACCCAGTACTTC. Protein: CASSEGTPGETQYF.

In its sample, this clonotype was seen a few times. The rearrangement links TRBV5-1 to TRBJ1-6; 7 positions agree with TRBD1. This CDR3 spans 18 amino acids. The V and J ends lost 1 base and 0 bases, in that order; junction bases with no gene match: 7. Germline CDR1 is SGHRS and CDR2 is YFSETQ. CDR3 nucleotides: TGCGCCAGCAGCTTGAACTGGGGACAGAGCTCCTATAATTCACCCCTCCACTTT. This codes for CASSLNWGQSSYNSPLHF. Full variable domain (rest looked up from reference TRBV5-1 and TRBJ1-6): KAGVTQTPRYLIKTRGQQVTLSCSPISGHRSVSWYQQTPGQGLQFLFEYFSETQRNKGNFPGRFSGRQFSNSRSEMNVSTLELGDSALYLCASSLNWGQSSYNSPLHFGNGTRLTVT.

The chain is built from TRBV5-1 and TRBJ2-6; 8 positions agree with TRBD2. Germline assignment: CDR1 SGHRS and CDR2 YFSETQ. The CDR3 contains 18 residues. Trimming removed 4 bases from V and 3 bases from J; junction bases left unmatched: 12. The DNA for the CDR3 is TGCGCCAGCAGCCCCGGGGGGGGGGCCCTAAGTGGGGCCAACGTCCTGACTTTC. It yields the protein CASSPGGGALSGANVLTF. Combining the CDR3 with reference TRBV5-1 and TRBJ2-6 gives the whole variable domain KAGVTQTPRYLIKTRGQQVTLSCSPISGHRSVSWYQQTPGQGLQFLFEYFSETQRNKGNFPGRFSGRQFSNSRSEMNVSTLELGDSALYLCASSPGGGALSGANVLTFGAGSRLTVL.

The V and J genes are TRBV6-1 and TRBJ1-5, with 9 positions matching TRBD1. CDR1 MNHNS and CDR2 SASEGT come from the germline V gene. V shed 6 bases, J shed 4 bases, and the junction held 7 bases outside the gene matches. The CDR3 sequence is 15 residues long. The CDR3 loop is CASRPRTGANQPQHF. The CDR3 coding sequence is TGTGCCAGCAGGCCGCGGACAGGGGCAAATCAGCCCCAGCATTTT.

The rearrangement links TRBV4-1 to TRBJ2-3, with D perhaps matching TRBD1 (6 bases). Trimming cost V 4 bases and J 2 bases, with 10 bases left between them. The CDR3 contains 14 residues. The germline V gene has CDR1 MGHRA and CDR2 YSYEKL. CDR3 region: CASSLWTVTDTQYF. CDR3 in DNA: TGCGCCAGCAGCCTTTGGACAGTCACAGATACGCAGTATTTT.

This clonotype was seen only a few times. The chain recombines TRBV2 with TRBJ2-3; D call uncertain. The ends were cut back, 5 bases at V and 1 base at J, with 10 bases in the middle. The CDR3 length is 14 residues. Per the germline V gene, CDR1 is SNHLY and CDR2 is FYNNEI. The CDR3 nucleotides are TGTGCCAGCAGTCCAATTGGGGGCACAGATACGCAGTATTTT. Encoded protein: CASSPIGGTDTQYF.

This clonotype has just a few counts. J is TRBJ2-1 and V is TRBV6-1, with a possible D match to TRBD2 (6 bases). V was clipped by 7 bases and J by 0 bases, with 10 bases between them. This CDR3 is built from 14 residues. Germline loops: CDR1 MNHNS, CDR2 SASEGT. This CDR3 reads CASTTGGSYNEQFF. The CDR3 DNA sequence: TGTGCCAGCACGACCGGGGGCTCCTACAATGAGCAGTTCTTC.

This clonotype was seen a few times. The chain uses TRBV19 and TRBJ2-3; D remains unclear. The CDR3 runs 14 residues. CDR1 and CDR2 from the germline V gene are LNHDA and SQIVND (reference sequence). With 8 bases removed from V and 0 bases from J, the gap between germline ends came to 12 bases. The CDR3 sequence is CASQVYASTDTQYF. CDR3 DNA: TGTGCCAGTCAGGTTTACGCTAGCACAGATACGCAGTATTTT. The full variable domain, its missing parts supplied by reference TRBV19 and TRBJ2-3, is DGGITQSPKYLFRKEGQNVTLSCEQNLNHDAMYWYRQDPGQGLRLIYYSQIVNDFQKGDIAEGYSVSREKKESFPLTVTSAQKNPTAFYLCASQVYASTDTQYFGPGTRLTVL.

This clonotype turned up a few times. The CDR3 reads CATSDRTGILKETQYF. CDR3 DNA: TGTGCCACCAGTGATCGTACCGGGATCCTTAAAGAGACCCAGTACTTC. The rearrangement joins TRBV24-1 to TRBJ2-5, with D perhaps TRBD2 (5 bases). The CDR3 consists of 16 residues. Germline assignment: CDR1 KGHDR and CDR2 SFDVKD. V lost 3 bases, J lost 3 bases, and 16 bases lay in between.